This T cell receptor (beta chain) came from a study of CD8 T cells in ankylosing spondylitis. About this clonotype itself: Its matching antigen is unknown. A junction end diverges from the germline sequence, so it may reflect a read error.

The length of the CDR3 is 15 residues. The germline gives CDR1 SGHAT, CDR2 FQNNGV. In TCRdb, the 5' RACE reads were re-called with MiXCR into one record per CDR3 protein. The data hold just under 350,000 distinct CDR3 sequences, with about 14% observed a single time. General study results and limits: In ankylosing spondylitis patients, matched synovial fluid reportedly showed significant enrichment of disease-linked clones.

This chain joins TRBV11-2 and TRBJ1-2; D unresolved. The receptor's source is a male donor with ankylosing spondylitis or in good health (not recorded which). Sequencing was done on a sample of blood, either unsorted or a sorted T cell fraction (not recorded which). Written as DNA, the CDR3 is TGTGCCAACAGCTTGGGTAGGCGAGGTAGCGATGGCTACACCTTC. Translated: CANSLGRRGSDGYTF.